This T cell receptor (beta chain) emerged from a study of regulatory T cells in long-lasting Graves disease. Study in general: Duration of antithyroid drug therapy among newly diagnosed Graves' patients was under 3 months. Findings of the study overall: Persistent disease preferred TRBV28, TRBJ1-2 and TRBJ2-5; new disease, TRBV20-1 and TRBJ2-1.

This clonotype was seen a few times. The target antigen is unknown. V lost 6 bases and J lost 4; bases outside the gene matches: 5. Germline CDR1 MDHEN, CDR2 SYDVKM. The CDR3 spans 14 residues. Time point noted: newly diagnosed GD, antithyroid drugs for less than 3 months. Following extraction of RNA from PBMCs, that RNA was used to make the TCR library. Diagnosing Graves' disease relied on the American Thyroid Association guidelines. To make TCR beta libraries, researchers used iRepertoire HTBI primers and Arm-PCR of CDR3 regions. TCRdb re-derived calls from the multiplex PCR reads in MiXCR, one entry per CDR3 protein. The sample has 350,000 to 550,000 distinct CDR3 sequences; 14% are singletons. The same sample was also used in a study of T cells in Graves' hyperthyroidism and ophthalmopathy. As that report states: Using the HTBI primer set, a first-round RT-PCR was run on the TCR CDR3.

The chain couples TRBV28 to TRBJ2-7, with TRBD2 matching over 11 bases. This specimen consisted of peripheral blood mononuclear cells (PBMCs), obtained at new diagnosis, from a patient treated with antithyroid drugs. The sequence was obtained from a woman aged 45 to 65 with Graves disease. The CDR3 is CASRKIAGGYEQYF. In DNA, the CDR3 is TGTGCCAGCAGGAAAATAGCGGGAGGGTACGAGCAGTACTTC.